These 11 T cell receptor beta chains originate from one sample sequenced in a study of CD8 T cells in Susac syndrome. Reverse transcription of about 0.45 to 1 ug RNA was performed with random hexamers. Via MiXCR, TCRdb re-called the immunoSEQ multiplex PCR reads, giving one row per CDR3 protein. The sample lists under 550,000 distinct CDR3 sequences, more than 80% occurring once. Sequencing was done on a sample of CD8+ T cells from PBMCs. The source of these receptors is a human donor with multiple sclerosis.

For the CDR3, the DNA is TGTGCCAGCAAAGGCGGTTTAAGGGGGAACACTGAAGCTTTCTTT. Its translation is CASKGGLRGNTEAFF. V is TRBV6-2 or TRBV6-3 and J is TRBJ1-1, with D possibly TRBD1 on 5 matching bases. V dropped 7 bases and J dropped 1 base, with 16 bases sitting between them. Germline CDR1 reads MNHEY; CDR2 reads SVGEGT. There are 15 residues in the CDR3.

The V gene is TRBV29-1, the J gene TRBJ2-7; D perhaps matches TRBD2 (6 bases). Germline-derived CDR1 and CDR2 are SQVTM and ANQGSEA. CDR3 size: 12 residues. Between the trimmed V and J ends, which lost 5 bases and 3 bases, there was a span of 11 bases. The CDR3 here is CSVFSGGYEQYF. CDR3 sequence (DNA): TGCAGCGTTTTTTCCGGGGGCTACGAGCAGTACTTC.

This chain joins TRBV28 and TRBJ2-7; 9 nucleotides line up with TRBD1. The V gene's germline CDR1 is MDHEN and CDR2 SYDVKM. This CDR3 comprises 14 residues. The J segment lost 3 bases and the V segment lost 6 bases, leaving 6 bases of the junction unmatched. The CDR3: CASRTGGWNYEQYF. In DNA, the CDR3 is TGTGCCAGCAGAACAGGGGGCTGGAACTACGAGCAGTACTTC. Variable domain in full (rest from reference TRBV28 and TRBJ2-7): DVKVTQSSRYLVKRTGEKVFLECVQDMDHENMFWYRQDPGLGLRLIYFSYDVKMKEKGDIPEGYSVSREKKERFSLILESASTNQTSMYLCASRTGGWNYEQYFGPGTRLTVT.

The chain links TRBV5-1 to TRBJ2-7; D is uncertain. Trimming took 0 bases from V and 0 from J, leaving 7 bases between them. Germline-derived CDR1 and CDR2 are SGHRS and YFSETQ. The CDR3 extends over 14 amino acids. The CDR3 region has the DNA TGCGCCAGCAGCTTGGGTCACAGCTCCTACGAGCAGTACTTC. Translated, it gives CASSLGHSSYEQYF.

CDR3: CASSFRDPVEQFF. The DNA of the CDR3 is TGCGCCAGCAGTTTTAGGGACCCAGTTGAGCAGTTCTTC. The chain uses TRBV5-1 and TRBJ2-1, with D perhaps TRBD1 or TRBD2 (5 bases each). This CDR3 contains 13 residues. From germline, CDR1 is SGHRS and CDR2 YFSETQ. The V and J ends lost 5 bases and 9 bases respectively, with 15 bases between them.

V and J are TRBV5-1 and TRBJ1-4, with TRBD1 matching 7 bases. Germline V gene sequence: CDR1 SGHRS, CDR2 YFSETQ. The CDR3 runs 15 residues. The junction had 7 bases not matched to a gene; V was cut back by 4 bases and J by 4 bases. The CDR3 reads CASSANRGHNEKLFF. The DNA of the CDR3 is TGCGCCAGCAGCGCAAACAGGGGACATAATGAAAAACTGTTTTTT.

The chain carries TRBV4-2 and TRBJ1-1; no definite D call. The CDR3 loop spans 13 amino acids. V lost 3 bases and J lost 6, with 11 bases in between. CDR1 and CDR2 (germline): LGHNA, YNFKEQ. CDR3 sequence (DNA): TGTGCCAGCAGCCAGCCTGCGGGCTCTGAAGCTTTCTTT. Its translation: CASSQPAGSEAFF.

V and J are TRBV7-9 and TRBJ2-1, with D perhaps assigned TRBD1 or TRBD2 (6 bases each). CDR3 length equals 17 residues. V was cut by 5 bases and J by 1 base, with 18 bases left in between. The germline V gene has CDR1 SEHNR and CDR2 FQNEAQ (reference sequence). The CDR3, as DNA: TGTGCCAGCAGCCCCCCCCGCGGGACAAGGTCCTACAATGAGCAGTTCTTC. Encoded protein: CASSPPRGTRSYNEQFF. The variable domain in full, completed from reference TRBV7-9 and TRBJ2-1, reads DTGVSQNPRHKITKRGQNVTFRCDPISEHNRLYWYRQTLGQGPEFLTYFQNEAQLEKSRLLSDRFSAERPKGSFSTLEIQRTEQGDSAMYLCASSPPRGTRSYNEQFFGPGTRLTVL.

The chain links TRBV12-3 or TRBV12-4 to TRBJ2-7; the match to TRBD2 covers 7 bases. J gave up 6 bases and V 5 bases, and 10 bases lay outside the gene matches. The CDR3 extends over 14 amino acids. DNA of the CDR3: TGTGCCAGCAGTCCAGCGGGGTCCCTTGGCGAGCAGTACTTC. Protein product: CASSPAGSLGEQYF.

The CDR3 loop is CASSFRLTNTEAFF. CDR3 coding DNA: TGCGCCAGCAGCTTTCGTCTTACGAACACTGAAGCTTTCTTT. The V gene is TRBV5-1, the J gene TRBJ1-1; D call uncertain. With 2 bases removed from V and 1 base from J, the gap between germline ends came to 9 bases. The CDR3 extends over 14 amino acids. Per germline, CDR1 SGHRS and CDR2 YFSETQ.

The chain employs TRBV30 and TRBJ1-1; D remains ambiguous. The CDR3 covers 14 residues. Germline CDR1 and CDR2: GTSNPN and SVGIG (reference sequence). Trimming removed 0 bases from V and 0 bases from J, with 8 bases in between. The CDR3 DNA reads as TGTGCCTGGAGTGTTGACGGACTGAACACTGAAGCTTTCTTT. It translates to CAWSVDGLNTEAFF. Using reference TRBV30 and TRBJ1-1 for the parts outside the CDR3, the full variable domain is SQTIHQWPATLVQPVGSPLSLECTVEGTSNPNLYWYRQAAGRGLQLLFYSVGIGQISSEVPQNLSASRPQDRQFILSSKKLLLSDSGFYLCAWSVDGLNTEAFFGQGTRLTVV.